This TCR beta chain was found in a study of T-cell memory formation after mild COVID-19. TCRdb reanalysed the 5' RACE reads using MiXCR and keeps one entry per CDR3 protein. In the table there are about 390,000 distinct CDR3 sequences, about 15% of which are singletons. This receptor was obtained from a man younger than 35 who had mild COVID-19 (a few samples of this study predate the infection). Cell type and time point are not known. Input material: PBMCs or a T cell subset sorted from them (not recorded which).

CDR3 bases: TGTGCCAGCAGTGACGGTAAAACAGGCTATGGCTACACCTTC. This gives the protein CASSDGKTGYGYTF. The V gene is TRBV6-4, the J gene TRBJ1-2; tentative D call: TRBD1 (5 bases). The CDR3 extends over 14 amino acids. Trimming pared 2 bases from V and 4 bases from J, leaving 11 bases between. Germline-derived CDR1 and CDR2 are MRHNA and SNTAGT.